This TCR beta chain was captured in a study of cytotoxic CD8 clonotypes in ibrutinib-treated CLL. Study results and caveats: Clonality went higher at ibrutinib response and then dropped back toward baseline at progression. Sampling schedules were unmatched across sustained-remission and progressing patients.

Cryopreserved PBMCs yielded approximately 2.2 micrograms of genomic DNA for TCR beta libraries. Concerning this clone itself: Its antigen is currently unknown.

This CDR3 comprises 14 residues. Germline V CDR1 and CDR2: SGHVS, FNYEAQ. The V and J ends lost 1 base and 3 bases respectively, with 6 bases between them. Assay used: immunoSEQ multiplex PCR; TCRdb lists only in-frame clones, some missing. The table shows about 50,000 clones, with around 52% occurring only once. The starting material was PBMCs, obtained after 24 months of ibrutinib treatment. The V and J genes are TRBV7-6 and TRBJ1-4; D not certain. The receptor's source is a human donor with chronic lymphocytic leukemia. Here the CDR3 DNA reads TGTGCCAGCAGCTTAGGGCAGTCTAATGAAAAACTGTTTTTT. Its translation: CASSLGQSNEKLFF.